Sequencing of this T cell receptor (beta chain) was carried out in a study of T cell responses to AZD1222 COVID-19 vaccine. Findings of the study overall: Females outnumbered males among donors, who were mostly white British; clonal diversity was possibly underestimated. The CD4 TCRs associated with vaccination extended across spike and predominated at 160-218 and 743-854.

A note on this clone: Its target is unknown.

V lost 0 bases and J lost 3, with 9 bases in between. CDR3 length: 14 amino acids. Per the germline V gene, CDR1 is SGHNT and CDR2 is YYREEE (reference sequence). Data came from immunoSEQ multiplex PCR; TCRdb stores just in-frame clones and leaves some out. In the table there are 100,000 to 150,000 clones, over 90% of which are singletons. The chain has TRBV5-4 and TRBJ1-1; D possibly corresponds to TRBD1 (6 bases). The sequence derives from an adult in good health. Sample: peripheral blood, taken on day 0 of AZD1222 vaccination. The chain's CDR3 is CASSLANRDTEAFF. The CDR3 DNA sequence: TGTGCCAGCAGCTTGGCCAACAGGGACACTGAAGCTTTCTTT.